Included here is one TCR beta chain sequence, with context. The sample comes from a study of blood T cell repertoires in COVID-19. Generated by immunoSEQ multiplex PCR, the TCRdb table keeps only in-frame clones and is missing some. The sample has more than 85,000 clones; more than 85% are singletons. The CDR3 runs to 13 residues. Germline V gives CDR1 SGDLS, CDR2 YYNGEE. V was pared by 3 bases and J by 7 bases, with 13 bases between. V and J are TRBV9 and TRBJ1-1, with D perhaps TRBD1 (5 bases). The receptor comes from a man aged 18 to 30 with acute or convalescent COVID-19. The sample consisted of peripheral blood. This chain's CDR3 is CASSAYPGGEAFF. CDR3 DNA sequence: TGTGCCAGCAGCGCTTACCCGGGGGGTGAAGCTTTCTTT.